Included here is one T cell receptor beta chain sequence, with context. Its antigen remains unknown. This entry belongs to a study of cytomegalovirus exposure and HLA in healthy donors. Germline lookup yields CDR1 SNHLY and CDR2 FYNNEI. The CDR3 extends over 12 amino acids. The V gene lost 6 bases and the J gene lost 3 bases, with 9 bases spanning the gap. Study-level results: TCR clusters originating in the first cohort tended to co-occur in the approximately 130 validation repertoires, according to a later analysis.

The donors were members of the validation cohort, which comprised around 110 subjects and was separate from the first cohort of around 700 subjects. Here immunoSEQ multiplex PCR was the method, and the copy in TCRdb shows in-frame clones only, minus some. The table lists approximately 270,000 clones, about 90% of them singletons. This TCR was sampled from a man between 18 and 35 years old in good health and CMV-seropositive. Sequencing input: PBMCs. The chain links TRBV2 to TRBJ2-7, with D perhaps TRBD2 (6 bases). This CDR3 is CASSLDYYEQYF. Here the CDR3 DNA reads TGTGCCAGCAGCCTGGACTACTACGAGCAGTACTTC.